The following is a T cell receptor (beta chain) sequence with its context. The source of the sample is a study of cytomegalovirus exposure and HLA in healthy donors. The ends lost 5 bases at V and 5 bases at J; junction bases unmatched: 11. The CDR3 covers 16 residues. Germline CDR1 is SGHNT and CDR2 is YENEEA. Vbeta (60) and Jbeta (13) primers were used in the PCR. Measured with immunoSEQ multiplex PCR; TCRdb has only the in-frame clones, and not every one. The sample lists 200,000 to 250,000 clones; around four fifths were seen once. Sequenced material: PBMCs. The TCR was taken from a woman aged 60-75 years in good health and CMV-seropositive. The V gene is TRBV11-3, the J gene TRBJ2-7; 11 bases match TRBD2. The CDR3, as DNA: TGTGCCAGCAGCCGGGGGGCTAGCGGGGGGTACAACGAGCAGTACTTC. Translating it yields CASSRGASGGYNEQYF.